A selection of T cell receptor beta chains follows, all from one sample in a study of blood T cell repertoires in COVID-19. The data were produced by immunoSEQ multiplex PCR, yet TCRdb's version contains in-frame clones alone and is incomplete. The table includes 160,000 or so clones, 79% detected once. The sequencing input was peripheral blood. The receptors come from a woman in her sixties with COVID-19, enrolled during active disease. The CDR3 runs from the conserved cysteine through the conserved F or W. Fields, in order: J gene, V gene, CDR3 protein.

J: TRBJ2-5; V: TRBV19; CDR3: CASNTPGQGAETQYF
J: TRBJ1-3; V: TRBV28; CDR3: CASSDLSSGRNTIYF
J: TRBJ1-1; V: TRBV19; CDR3: CASSRPPDTEAFF
J: TRBJ1-1; V: TRBV6-6; CDR3: CASSYRQGMYTEAFF
J: TRBJ2-2; V: TRBV4-2; CDR3: CASSQDLRGTGELFF
J: TRBJ1-1; V: TRBV7-9; CDR3: CASSLVPTKNTEAFF
J: TRBJ1-4; V: TRBV5-4; CDR3: CASSIDPGAEKLFF
J: TRBJ1-2; V: TRBV6-5; CDR3: CASSPGGQGASGYTF
J: TRBJ2-7; V: TRBV11-2; CDR3: CASSQEKLNEQYF
J: TRBJ1-1; V: TRBV5-8; CDR3: CASRLNLEWTEAFF
J: TRBJ2-5; V: TRBV7-9; CDR3: CASSLETVETQYF
J: TRBJ1-2; V: TRBV4-3; CDR3: CASARDRGIGLIGYTF
J: TRBJ2-3; V: TRBV14; CDR3: CASSQGLPSTDTQYF
J: TRBJ1-6; V: TRBV2; CDR3: CASRGDRNFSPLHF
J: TRBJ1-1; V: TRBV7-2; CDR3: CASSFGGRTEAFF
J: TRBJ2-7; V: TRBV4-3; CDR3: CASSQDLTTYEQYF
J: TRBJ1-1; V: TRBV7-3; CDR3: CASSLNTGGSTEAFF
J: TRBJ2-5; V: TRBV4-3; CDR3: CASSQDIGTGGETQYF
J: TRBJ2-1; V: TRBV7-3; CDR3: CASSFTGGGNNEQFF
J: TRBJ2-2; V: TRBV27; CDR3: CASSSLAGGFTGELFF
J: TRBJ1-1; V: TRBV14; CDR3: CASSQRGPQGNTEAFF
J: TRBJ2-5; V: TRBV24-1; CDR3: CATSARGRGETQYF
J: TRBJ2-1; V: TRBV7-9; CDR3: CASSLKEAGEFVFF
J: TRBJ1-2; V: TRBV18; CDR3: CASSPSSEPNYGYTF
J: TRBJ1-1; V: TRBV7-8; CDR3: CASSISGTQNTEAFF
J: TRBJ2-4; V: TRBV27; CDR3: CASSYTGGRAKNIQYF
J: TRBJ2-7; V: TRBV29-1; CDR3: CSVTRLGAEEQYF
J: TRBJ2-2; V: TRBV6-6; CDR3: CASSPRNPGELFF
J: TRBJ1-1; V: TRBV7-2; CDR3: CASSVPGTGGTEAFF
J: TRBJ2-2; V: TRBV6-2/TRBV6-3; CDR3: CASSYSIYRDRSTGELFF
J: TRBJ2-2; V: TRBV13; CDR3: CASSTGTSQGELFF
J: TRBJ2-3; V: TRBV7-2; CDR3: CASTNFNSGRRDTQYF
J: TRBJ2-1; V: TRBV5-1; CDR3: CASSPRSGLAGNNEQFF
J: TRBJ1-4; V: TRBV29-1; CDR3: CSVERGPNEKLFF
J: TRBJ2-1; V: TRBV10-1; CDR3: CASSDSSRGLQDEQFF
J: TRBJ1-1; V: TRBV7-3; CDR3: CASSGTGISVAFF
J: TRBJ1-1; V: TRBV19; CDR3: CASSIGSGTGRLNTEAFF
J: TRBJ2-3; V: TRBV13; CDR3: CASSPGTGGSSTDTQYF
J: TRBJ2-5; V: TRBV5-1; CDR3: CASRRTSAKETQYF
J: TRBJ1-1; V: TRBV7-8; CDR3: CASSRFGTGLDTEAFF
J: TRBJ2-1; V: TRBV7-3; CDR3: CASSSVSGSNEQFF